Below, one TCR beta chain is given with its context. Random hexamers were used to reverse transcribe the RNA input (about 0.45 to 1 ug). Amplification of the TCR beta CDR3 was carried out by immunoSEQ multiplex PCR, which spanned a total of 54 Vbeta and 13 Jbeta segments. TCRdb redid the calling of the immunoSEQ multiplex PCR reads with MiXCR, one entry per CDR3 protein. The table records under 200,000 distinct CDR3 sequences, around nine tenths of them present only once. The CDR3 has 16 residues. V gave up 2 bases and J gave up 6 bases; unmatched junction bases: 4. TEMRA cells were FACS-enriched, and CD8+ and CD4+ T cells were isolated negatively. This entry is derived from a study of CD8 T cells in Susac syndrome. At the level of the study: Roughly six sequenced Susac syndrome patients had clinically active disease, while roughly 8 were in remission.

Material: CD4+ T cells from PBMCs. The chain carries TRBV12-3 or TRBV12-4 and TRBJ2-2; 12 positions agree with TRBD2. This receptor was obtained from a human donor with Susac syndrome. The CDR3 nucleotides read TGTGCCAGCAGTTTACCTAGCGGGGGGGCCCCCGGGGAGCTGTTTTTT. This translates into CASSLPSGGAPGELFF.